This T cell receptor beta chain was retrieved from a study of T-cell memory formation after mild COVID-19 (dated by TCRdb to the early 2020s). Context from the whole study: Most TCR sequence clusters were specific to one of the two donors. T-cell clones expanding and contracting after mild COVID-19 in a couple of donors were tracked by longitudinal TCRalpha and TCRbeta repertoire sequencing. Two young, previously healthy adult volunteers made up the cohort, one male and one female.

The sequencer listed for this sample is Illumina NovaSeq 6000. Using 5'RACE with constant-segment primers, TCRalpha and TCRbeta cDNA libraries were constructed, with sample barcodes and unique molecular identifiers added in the process. Trizol reagent was used to extract RNA from every sample. The libraries were amplified in two PCR steps, and the second step added a second sample barcode and Illumina TruSeq adapters. Sequencing of libraries was performed on an Illumina NovaSeq with 2 x 150 bp paired-end reads. Under the source paper's analysis protocol: With migec v1.2.7, reads were demultiplexed and then collapsed into UMI-guided consensus sequences. Using mixcr v2.1.11, UMI consensuses were aligned to TRA and TRB V and J templates and then assembled into clonotypes. A clonotype was counted as expanded or contracted only if both edgeR and NoisET called the change significant, with noise models trained on biological replicates. For edgeR calls, the cutoffs were a false discovery rate-adjusted p below 0.01 and a log2 fold-change threshold of 1. PCA with hierarchical clustering of max-normalized trajectories of the 1000 most abundant clonotypes was used as exploratory dynamics analysis. Each responding clone was given a CD4 or CD8 phenotype based on the CD4+ and CD8+ repertoires, which had been sequenced separately. The public sequencing data were trimmed at Q25 with fastp and processed into clonotypes with MiXCR by TCRdb, which kept only in-frame beta chains. A single entry per CDR3 protein holds the most common genes and DNA from its merged rows. V and J calls and clone size were set by TCRdb, not the authors. This sample holds hundreds of thousands of distinct CDR3 sequences; less than 25% were observed only once. The ten largest clones capture under 8.5% of the sample.

CDR1 and CDR2 are read off the germline V gene as MNHEY and SVGAGI. CDR3 length: 15 amino acids, cysteine to phenylalanine. Of the read, only the CDR3 DNA is kept; its 45 bases are in frame from base 1. The junction carries 19 bases between V and J, which are trimmed by 8 bases and 6 bases respectively. In the case of this clonotype: Which antigen it targets is not known. Base-call qualities are not available, and no considerably larger clone is one nucleotide away.

Broad study findings and their caveats: Some responding clones were detected in pre-infection memory, which suggested that pre-existing cross-reactive memory T cells had joined the SARS-CoV-2 response. Balanced CD4/CD8 phenotypes were observed for clones contracting from day 15 to 85, whereas a bias towards CD4+ was observed for a second wave of clones expanding from day 15 to 37. Contracting CD4+ clones appeared mostly in the CM and EM memory subsets, whereas CD8+ clones were enriched in EMRA. Only two mild cases were covered in the study, and larger cohorts including severe cases with pre-infection samples were considered necessary. The second-wave clones that peaked on day 37 were not confirmed to be SARS-CoV-2 specific.

PBMCs were isolated by Ficoll-Paque density gradient centrifugation. The chain is assembled from TRBV6-5 and TRBJ2-2; the D element might be TRBD1 or TRBD2, as each aligns at 5 bases. This TCR was sampled from an adult woman who had mild COVID-19 (a few samples of this study predate the infection). The sample titles of this study are shuffled in the database, so cell type and time point are left out; the donor was told from shared clones. Sequences were obtained from PBMCs or a T cell subset sorted from them (not recorded which). The CDR3 region has the sequence CASLTRRDGAGELFF. In nucleotide form, the sequence is TGTGCCAGCTTGACCAGACGGGACGGGGCCGGGGAGCTGTTTTTT.